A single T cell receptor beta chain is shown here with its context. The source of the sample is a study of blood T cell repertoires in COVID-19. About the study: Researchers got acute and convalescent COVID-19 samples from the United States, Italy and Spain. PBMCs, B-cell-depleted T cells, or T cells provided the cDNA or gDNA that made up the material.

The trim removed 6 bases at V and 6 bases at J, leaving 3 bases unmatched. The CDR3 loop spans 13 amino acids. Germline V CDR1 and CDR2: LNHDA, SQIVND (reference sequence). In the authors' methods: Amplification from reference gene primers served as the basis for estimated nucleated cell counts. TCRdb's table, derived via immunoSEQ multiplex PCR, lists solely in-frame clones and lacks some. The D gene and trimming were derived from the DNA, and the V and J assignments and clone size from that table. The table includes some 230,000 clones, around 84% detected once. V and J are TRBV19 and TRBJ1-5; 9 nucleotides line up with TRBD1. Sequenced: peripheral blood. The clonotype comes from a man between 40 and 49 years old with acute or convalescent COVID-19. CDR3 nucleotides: TGTGCCAGTAGCGGGACAGGGATTCAGCCCCAGCATTTT. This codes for CASSGTGIQPQHF.